The 20 T cell receptor beta chains below were found in one sample sequenced in a study of blood T cell repertoires in COVID-19. Clones were read by immunoSEQ multiplex PCR, and TCRdb kept only the in-frame ones, dropping some. Of 270,000 or so clones listed, roughly 86% were seen once; the top ten hold under 3%. The sample consisted of PBMCs or T cells enriched from blood (not recorded which). These receptors all stem from a woman younger than 35 who had recovered from COVID-19.

The chain couples TRBV15 to TRBJ2-1; maybe TRBD2 (5 bases). Trimming left V 6 bases short and J 0 bases short, with 12 bases between. The CDR3 has 15 residues. Germline lookup yields CDR1 LNHNV and CDR2 YYDKDF (reference sequence). In DNA form, the CDR3 reads TGTGCCACCAGTCTTGGGAGAAGCTCCTACAATGAGCAGTTCTTC. Encoded protein: CATSLGRSSYNEQFF.

This rearrangement joins TRBV19 to TRBJ2-6; weak D call: TRBD2 (5 bases). V was clipped by 3 bases and J by 1 base, with 16 bases between them. This CDR3 contains 18 residues. Germline V CDR1 and CDR2: LNHDA, SQIVND (reference sequence). The CDR3 DNA sequence: TGTGCCAGTAGTATTCTACGGACTGCGCGGTCTGGGGCCAACGTCCTGACTTTC. Translating it yields CASSILRTARSGANVLTF.

The chain joins TRBV19 to TRBJ1-6; 7 nucleotides line up with TRBD1. CDR1 is LNHDA, CDR2 SQIVND, per germline (reference sequence). After removal of 1 base from V and 9 bases from J, the junction contained 6 bases not matched to a gene. The CDR3 covers 15 residues. The CDR3 DNA reads as TGTGCCAGTAGTATAGGGCTACAGGGGAGTTCACCCCTCCACTTT. This sequence encodes CASSIGLQGSSPLHF.

The chain uses TRBV21-1 and TRBJ2-3; the D call of TRBD2 is as the table states it, not checked on the DNA. TRBV21-1 is a recognized pseudogene. This CDR3 region has 16 residues. CDR3: CASTPTGGGHGDTQYF. The CDR3 region has the DNA TGTGCCAGCACCCCCACCGGTGGAGGGCATGGAGATACGCAGTATTTT.

This rearrangement joins TRBV6-5 to TRBJ2-2, with 8 positions matching TRBD1. Germline assignment: CDR1 MNHEY and CDR2 SVGAGI. This CDR3 region has 15 residues. J lost 4 bases, V lost 6 bases, and 7 bases had no gene match. In nucleotides, the CDR3 is TGTGCCAGCAGAGGACAGGGCCGAGTCACCGGGGAGCTGTTTTTT. Translation gives CASRGQGRVTGELFF.

Notes on this clone: A read error may account for a junction end that differs from germline. Other DNA sequences in this specimen translate into the identical CDR3. The rearrangement joins TRBV11-3 to TRBJ1-2, with unresolved D. CDR3 length equals 15 residues. Germline V gene data show CDR1 as SGHNT and CDR2 as YENEEA. The CDR3 DNA reads as TGTGCCAGCAGCCCCAGTCCAGCCCGAGGCTATGGTTACACCTTC. It codes for CASSPSPARGYGYTF.

The rearrangement links TRBV3-1 (or the pseudogene TRBV3-2) to TRBJ1-1, with TRBD1 matching over 10 bases. CDR3 length equals 14 residues. Germline V lookup: CDR1 LGHDT, CDR2 YNNKEL (reference sequence). V lost 4 bases and J lost 5; bases outside the gene matches: 4. CDR3 amino acids: CASSRQGAGTEAFF. CDR3 bases: TGTGCCAGCAGCCGACAGGGGGCCGGAACTGAAGCTTTCTTT.

In its sample, this clone was seen a few times. The chain joins TRBV5-1 to TRBJ2-3, with a tentative D call TRBD2 (5 bases). The CDR3 contains 15 residues. V was pared by 2 bases and J by 2 bases, with 12 bases between. Per the germline V gene, CDR1 is SGHRS and CDR2 is YFSETQ. In DNA form, the CDR3 reads TGCGCCAGCAGCTTATTTCGAGCGGACACAGATACGCAGTATTTT. This gives the protein CASSLFRADTDTQYF.

Only a few counts were recorded for this clone. This rearrangement joins TRBV27 to TRBJ2-1, with D unclear. Looked up from germline, CDR1 is MNHEY and CDR2 is SMNVEV (reference sequence). The CDR3 consists of 12 residues. With 7 bases removed from V and 7 bases from J, the gap between germline ends came to 11 bases. CDR3 sequence (DNA): TGTGCCAGCACCGACGCCGGGAATGAGCAGTTCTTC. This translates into CASTDAGNEQFF.

V usage is TRBV15 and J usage is TRBJ1-5; D is uncertain. Germline V CDR1 and CDR2: LNHNV, YYDKDF (reference sequence). The CDR3 is 15 residues long. With 0 bases removed from V and 3 bases from J, the gap between germline ends came to 9 bases. This chain's CDR3 is CATSRDPGVNQPQHF. Here the CDR3 DNA reads TGTGCCACCAGCAGAGATCCTGGAGTCAATCAGCCCCAGCATTTT.

The J gene is TRBJ1-2, the V gene TRBV4-1; 7 bases are shared with TRBD1. CDR3 length: 14 residues. The germline CDR1 and CDR2 sequences are MGHRA and YSYEKL. V gave up 3 bases and J gave up 0 bases; unmatched junction bases: 1. CDR3 DNA sequence: TGCGCCAGCAGCCAGACAGGGACTAACTATGGCTACACCTTC. Translation: CASSQTGTNYGYTF.

The genes are TRBV6-5 and TRBJ1-2, with 9 positions matching TRBD1. The germline CDR1 and CDR2 sequences are MNHEY and SVGAGI. This CDR3 comprises 15 residues. Trimming took 0 bases from V and 5 from J; bases not matched to a gene: 4. This CDR3 is CASSYSEGQGYGYTF. The CDR3 DNA reads as TGTGCCAGCAGTTACTCAGAGGGACAGGGTTATGGCTACACCTTC.

This clone was seen only once. The rearrangement uses TRBV3-1 (or the pseudogene TRBV3-2) and TRBJ1-1; D might be TRBD1 (5 bases). Per germline, CDR1 LGHDT and CDR2 YNNKEL (reference sequence). The CDR3 consists of 16 residues. V lost 3 bases to trimming and J lost 1 base, with 15 bases between them. The chain's CDR3 is CASSQKGVQGNTEAFF. The CDR3 DNA reads TGTGCCAGCAGCCAGAAAGGCGTTCAGGGGAACACTGAAGCTTTCTTT.

The rearrangement links TRBV29-1 to TRBJ2-1; TRBD2 matches 10 bases. CDR3 length: 13 residues. With V trimmed by 5 bases and J by 8 bases, 6 bases remained unmatched. In germline, CDR1 is SQVTM, CDR2 ANQGSEA. This chain's CDR3 is CSVRPSGSDEQFF. The CDR3 coding sequence is TGCAGCGTTCGGCCTAGCGGGAGCGATGAGCAGTTCTTC.

This rearrangement joins TRBV4-1 to TRBJ1-1; D is possibly TRBD1 (5 bases). Per the germline V gene, CDR1 is MGHRA and CDR2 is YSYEKL. The CDR3 runs to 18 residues. V lost 0 bases and J 2 bases, leaving 19 bases between the germline ends. CDR3 sequence: CASSQEAFRQPPNTEAFF. As DNA, the CDR3 is TGCGCCAGCAGCCAAGAAGCCTTTCGACAGCCACCTAACACTGAAGCTTTCTTT.

This chain uses TRBV18 with TRBJ1-6; D possibly corresponds to TRBD1 (6 bases). Looked up from germline, CDR1 is KGHSH and CDR2 is LQKENI. The CDR3 spans 17 residues. V was pared by 1 base and J by 6 bases, with 16 bases between. CDR3 nucleotides: TGTGCCAGCTCACCACGGGCAGGGGATTTTCCTAATTCACCCCTCCACTTT. Translation: CASSPRAGDFPNSPLHF.

The V and J genes are TRBV6-5 and TRBJ2-3; D not certain. The CDR3 totals 13 residues. Per the germline V gene, CDR1 is MNHEY and CDR2 is SVGAGI. Trimming took off 5 bases at V and 6 bases at J, with 12 bases between the two ends. The CDR3, as DNA: TGTGCCAGCAGTAATGATCAGATCGATACGCAGTATTTT. It codes for CASSNDQIDTQYF.

This chain joins TRBV11-2 and TRBJ2-7; 11 bases are a match to TRBD2. With 3 bases clipped from V and 0 bases from J, the junction kept 10 bases outside the gene matches. The CDR3 consists of 18 residues. Germline V gene lookup returns CDR1 SGHAT and CDR2 FQNNGV. CDR3 residues: CASSFPTSGDKYSYEQYF. The CDR3 nucleotides are TGTGCCAGCAGCTTTCCGACTAGCGGGGATAAATACTCCTACGAGCAGTACTTC.

The rearrangement uses TRBV4-3 and TRBJ2-1; 8 nucleotides align to TRBD2. Per the germline V gene, CDR1 is LGHNA and CDR2 is YSLEER. The length of the CDR3 is 15 residues. Trimming took 4 bases from V and 7 from J; bases not matched to a gene: 9. The CDR3: CASSPSNSGVNEQFF. CDR3 in DNA: TGCGCCAGCAGCCCTTCTAATAGCGGGGTTAATGAGCAGTTCTTC.

The chain is built from TRBV3-1 (or the pseudogene TRBV3-2) and TRBJ2-1; D is perhaps TRBD2 (7 bases). Trimming took 4 bases from V and 8 from J, leaving 18 bases between them. Germline V gene sequence: CDR1 LGHDT, CDR2 YNNKEL (reference sequence). This CDR3 region has 15 residues. The CDR3 sequence is CASSPRGREWHEQFF. CDR3 bases: TGTGCCAGCAGCCCCCGGGGGCGGGAGTGGCATGAGCAGTTCTTC.